The clone carrying this T cell receptor beta chain was counted only a few times. Here immunoSEQ multiplex PCR was the method, and the copy in TCRdb shows in-frame clones only, minus some. The table includes about 410,000 clones, approximately 89% detected once. The data are from a study of blood T cell repertoires in COVID-19. Germline V gene lookup returns CDR1 MRHNA and CDR2 SNTAGT. The CDR3 consists of 17 residues. The ends lost 3 bases at V and 0 bases at J; junction bases unmatched: 2. Input material: PBMCs or T cells enriched from blood (not recorded which). The source is a woman younger than 45 who had recovered from COVID-19. This sequence joins TRBV6-4 and TRBJ2-6, with TRBD1 matching over 10 bases. CDR3 in amino acids: CASSEDRGTSGANVLTF. For the CDR3, the DNA is TGTGCCAGCAGTGAGGACAGGGGGACCTCTGGGGCCAACGTCCTGACTTTC.